This T cell receptor beta chain emerged from a study of T-cell reconstitution after alpha-beta-depleted transplantation in children. Preparation of the TCRbeta library was carried out with unique molecular identifiers. TCRdb ran MiXCR on the PCR reads and lists one entry per CDR3 protein. The repertoire includes 100,000 or so distinct CDR3 sequences, 7% to 8% of them detected once, and about 15% sits in the top ten. This clonotype showed up many times. V lost 0 bases and J lost 5; bases outside the gene matches: 8. CDR1 LGHNA and CDR2 YSLEER come from the germline V gene. CDR3 length: 16 residues. The receptor was derived from a boy between 2 and 10 years old with acute lymphoblastic leukemia, due to receive a stem cell transplant. Material: PBMCs, obtained before TCRalphabeta/CD19-depleted stem cell transplant. The chain employs TRBV4-3 and TRBJ2-7; 9 nucleotides align to TRBD1. CDR3 in DNA: TGCGCCAGCAGCCAAGATAGGGGGACAGGGTCAAACGAGCAGTACTTC. Amino acids: CASSQDRGTGSNEQYF.